The source of this T cell receptor beta chain is a study of T-cell memory formation after mild COVID-19. MiXCR was run by TCRdb on the 5' RACE reads, yielding one entry per CDR3 protein. The sample gives about 560,000 distinct CDR3 sequences, approximately 15% of which show up once; about 8.6% is in the top ten. CDR3 length: 17 amino acids. The J segment lost 7 bases and the V segment lost 4 bases, leaving 12 bases of the junction unmatched. This receptor was obtained from an adult woman who had mild COVID-19 (a few samples of this study predate the infection). Cell type and time point are not known. Sequences were obtained from PBMCs or a T cell subset sorted from them (not recorded which). The rearrangement joins TRBV12-3 or TRBV12-4 to TRBJ2-5; 13 nucleotides align to TRBD2. Here the CDR3 DNA reads TGTGCCAGCAGTTCCGCGACTAGCGGGGGGCGAGCAGGGACCCAGTACTTC. It yields the protein CASSSATSGGRAGTQYF.